The 9 T cell receptor beta chains below were found in one sample sequenced in a study of cytomegalovirus exposure and HLA in healthy donors. A multiplex PCR was run with 60 Vbeta primers and 13 Jbeta primers. Here immunoSEQ multiplex PCR was the method, and the copy in TCRdb shows in-frame clones only, minus some. The sample has around 76,000 clones; roughly 79% are singletons. Material for sequencing was PBMCs. These receptors all stem from a man between 40 and 49 years old in good health and CMV-seronegative.

The V call is TRBV29-1, the J call TRBJ2-3, with 12 bases matching TRBD2. The CDR3 covers 15 residues. Germline loops: CDR1 SQVTM, CDR2 ANQGSEA. J lost 7 bases, V lost 7 bases, and 12 bases had no gene match. The CDR3 DNA follows: TGCAGCGGCGCTAGCGGGAGGGCCCGAGCAAATACGCAGTATTTT. Translating gives CSGASGRARANTQYF.

The chain links TRBV30 to TRBJ1-2; D remains unclear. Germline CDR1 is GTSNPN and CDR2 is SVGIG (reference sequence). V lost 0 bases and J 5 bases, leaving 4 bases between the germline ends. This CDR3 has 11 residues. CDR3: CAWSVAYGYTF. The CDR3 nucleotides read TGTGCCTGGAGTGTGGCTTATGGCTACACCTTC.

The chain recombines TRBV7-8 with TRBJ1-1; 9 bases align to TRBD1. CDR1 and CDR2 from the germline V gene are SGHVS and FQNEAQ. V lost 7 bases, J lost 4 bases, and 7 bases stayed unmatched. The CDR3 is 14 residues long. CDR3 amino acids: CASTPMTGGTEAFF. The CDR3 DNA is TGTGCCAGCACTCCGATGACAGGGGGCACTGAAGCTTTCTTT.

This rearrangement joins TRBV5-4 to TRBJ2-7, with 8 bases fitting TRBD2. Per the germline V gene, CDR1 is SGHNT and CDR2 is YYREEE (reference sequence). The CDR3 totals 14 residues. J was trimmed by 2 bases and V by 2 bases; bases with no gene match: 3. The DNA for the CDR3 is TGTGCCAGCAGCTTCGGTAGCGGGACCTACGAGCAGTACTTC. This codes for CASSFGSGTYEQYF.

This clone was observed once. The chain carries TRBV7-9 and TRBJ1-1; weak D call: TRBD1 (6 bases). Per germline, CDR1 SEHNR and CDR2 FQNEAQ (reference sequence). This CDR3 is 13 amino acids long. Trimming left V 5 bases short and J 11 bases short, with 18 bases between. CDR3 nucleotide sequence: TGTGCCAGCAGCCAGCGAGGGGGGGAAGGGGCTTTCTTT. Translating it yields CASSQRGGEGAFF. The variable domain in full, completed from reference TRBV7-9 and TRBJ1-1, reads DTGVSQNPRHKITKRGQNVTFRCDPISEHNRLYWYRQTLGQGPEFLTYFQNEAQLEKSRLLSDRFSAERPKGSFSTLEIQRTEQGDSAMYLCASSQRGGEGAFFGQGTRLTVV.

This clone was picked up one time. The chain joins TRBV10-1 to TRBJ1-4; 9 nucleotides agree with TRBD1. Germline V lookup: CDR1 WNHNN, CDR2 SYGVQD (reference sequence). The junction had 5 bases not matched to a gene; V was cut back by 4 bases and J by 8 bases. This CDR3 is 14 amino acids long. In DNA, the CDR3 is TGCGCCAGCAGTGCGGGACAGGGAGTGGAAAAACTGTTTTTT. Residues: CASSAGQGVEKLFF.

The V and J genes are TRBV5-1 and TRBJ2-5; D is perhaps TRBD1 (5 bases). V shed 0 bases and J shed 4 bases, with 13 bases lying between them. The CDR3 consists of 15 residues. Germline V gene sequence: CDR1 SGHRS, CDR2 YFSETQ. The CDR3 region has the DNA TGCGCCAGCAGCTTGGAACCAGGGTCCCCAGAGACCCAGTACTTC. Its protein is CASSLEPGSPETQYF.

CDR3 bases: TGTGCCAGCAGCTTAGAAGACAGGGGCGAGCAGTACTTC. This translates into CASSLEDRGEQYF. The chain carries TRBV7-9 and TRBJ2-5, with 8 bases lining up with TRBD1. The end of the DNA fits TRBJ2-7 better, so the J call may be wrong. This CDR3 comprises 13 residues. Germline CDR1 is SEHNR and CDR2 is FQNEAQ (reference sequence).

J is TRBJ2-3 and V is TRBV6-6, with no clear D. V dropped 4 bases and J dropped 0 bases, with 8 bases sitting between them. CDR1 MNHNY and CDR2 SVGAGI come from the germline V gene (reference sequence). The CDR3 has 14 residues. The CDR3, as DNA: TGTGCCAGCAGTTCAGGATTTAGCACAGATACGCAGTATTTT. Its translation is CASSSGFSTDTQYF.